The 16 T cell receptor beta chains presented below share a single source sample, sequenced in a study of blood T cell repertoires in COVID-19. Sequencing used immunoSEQ multiplex PCR; TCRdb keeps in-frame clones, though not all of them. Of about 300,000 clones detected, over 85% appear once; the ten largest clones hold 2.9%. Source material: PBMCs or T cells enriched from blood (not recorded which). The source is a woman in her fifties or sixties who had been exposed to COVID-19.

The count of this clone is one. This chain joins TRBV9 and TRBJ2-3; D might be TRBD1 (5 bases). The CDR3 totals 13 residues. V was trimmed by 0 bases and J by 6 bases, leaving 8 bases between them. Germline V gives CDR1 SGDLS, CDR2 YYNGEE. The CDR3 loop reads CASSVGDSDTQYF. CDR3 sequence (DNA): TGTGCCAGCAGCGTAGGCGACAGTGATACGCAGTATTTT.

The chain employs TRBV7-8 and TRBJ2-1; 12 bases line up with TRBD2. Germline values: CDR1 SGHVS, CDR2 FQNEAQ. The CDR3 totals 19 residues. The J segment lost 2 bases and the V segment lost 2 bases, leaving 10 bases of the junction unmatched. The DNA of the CDR3 is TGTGCCAGCAGCTTACCTAGGACTAGCGGGGTTGGACCCTACAATGAGCAGTTCTTC. This encodes CASSLPRTSGVGPYNEQFF.

This clone is a singleton in its sample. The V call is TRBV18, the J call TRBJ2-1, with TRBD2 identical over 8 bases. Per germline, CDR1 KGHSH and CDR2 LQKENI. The CDR3 extends over 16 amino acids. The junction had 15 bases not matched to a gene; V was cut back by 6 bases and J by 8 bases. This chain's CDR3 is CASSPSSGGLLDEQFF. In DNA, the CDR3 is TGTGCCAGCTCCCCGAGTTCGGGGGGGCTTTTGGATGAGCAGTTCTTC.

This chain links TRBV12-3 or TRBV12-4 with TRBJ1-5; possible D gene TRBD1, 6 bases. This CDR3 has 13 amino acids. The germline V and J ends were trimmed by 5 bases and 6 bases, with 11 bases remaining between them. The CDR3 protein is CASSKAGVQPQHF. CDR3 DNA: TGTGCCAGCAGTAAGGCAGGGGTTCAGCCCCAGCATTTT.

The V and J genes are TRBV6-4 and TRBJ2-1; no definite D call. Trimming took 3 bases from V and 0 from J, leaving 9 bases between them. CDR1 and CDR2 (germline): MRHNA, SNTAGT. There are 15 residues in the CDR3. CDR3 DNA sequence: TGTGCCAGCAGTGAGCACATAAACTCCTACAATGAGCAGTTCTTC. This codes for CASSEHINSYNEQFF.

The rearrangement joins TRBV19 to TRBJ1-6, with D perhaps TRBD1 (6 bases). The V gene lost 5 bases and the J gene lost 6 bases, with 11 bases spanning the gap. The CDR3 length is 14 residues. CDR1 and CDR2 from the germline V gene are LNHDA and SQIVND (reference sequence). The CDR3: CASSGRTANSPLHF. Here the CDR3 DNA reads TGTGCCAGTAGTGGGCGGACAGCTAATTCACCCCTCCACTTT.

This clone appeared a few times. The chain combines TRBV28 with TRBJ1-4; 10 nucleotides agree with TRBD1. The CDR3 runs 14 residues. V dropped 6 bases and J dropped 7; count of bases not matched to a gene: 5. Germline values: CDR1 MDHEN, CDR2 SYDVKM. CDR3 nucleotide sequence: TGTGCCAGCAGAACGACAGGGGGCGGTGAAAAACTGTTTTTT. Amino acids: CASRTTGGGEKLFF. The variable domain in full, with the rest retrieved from reference TRBV28 and TRBJ1-4, is DVKVTQSSRYLVKRTGEKVFLECVQDMDHENMFWYRQDPGLGLRLIYFSYDVKMKEKGDIPEGYSVSREKKERFSLILESASTNQTSMYLCASRTTGGGEKLFFGSGTQLSVL.

The rearrangement links TRBV14 to TRBJ2-1; TRBD2 might be the D (5 bases). Trimming took off 0 bases at V and 10 bases at J, with 7 bases between the two ends. The CDR3 totals 12 residues. Germline V gene lookup returns CDR1 SGHDN and CDR2 FVKESK. CDR3: CASSQDRGEQFF. The DNA for the CDR3 is TGTGCCAGCAGCCAAGATAGAGGGGAGCAGTTCTTC.

The V gene is TRBV2, the J gene TRBJ2-5; perhaps TRBD2 as D (6 bases). V dropped 2 bases and J dropped 7 bases, with 14 bases sitting between them. The germline V gene encodes CDR1 SNHLY and CDR2 FYNNEI. This CDR3 spans 14 amino acids. The CDR3 DNA is TGTGCCAGCAGTGAACTCCAGAAGGGAGGGACCCAGTACTTC. It encodes CASSELQKGGTQYF.

V gene TRBV29-1 combines with J gene TRBJ2-5; 7 bases align to TRBD1. The CDR3 runs to 14 residues. The germline V gene has CDR1 SQVTM and CDR2 ANQGSEA. J gave up 0 bases and V 6 bases, and 7 bases lay outside the gene matches. As DNA, the CDR3 is TGCAGCGTGTACCGGGACAGCCACCAAGAGACCCAGTACTTC. Protein sequence: CSVYRDSHQETQYF.

The chain recombines TRBV28 with TRBJ1-6; TRBD1 matches 7 bases. The CDR3 totals 15 residues. Germline trimming cut 7 bases from V and 9 bases from J; bases unmatched to any gene: 12. The germline CDR1 and CDR2 sequences are MDHEN and SYDVKM. This CDR3 reads CASIGGTALGSPLHF. For the CDR3, the DNA is TGTGCCAGCATAGGGGGGACAGCGTTGGGTTCACCCCTCCACTTT.

Only one count was recorded for this clone. The V and J genes are TRBV28 and TRBJ1-1, with TRBD1 as a possible D gene (5 bases). This CDR3 spans 15 amino acids. Germline V gene sequence: CDR1 MDHEN, CDR2 SYDVKM. With 5 bases removed from V and 1 base from J, the gap between germline ends came to 14 bases. The CDR3 protein is CASSIPTASNTEAFF. CDR3 nucleotide sequence: TGTGCCAGCAGTATCCCGACAGCGTCGAACACTGAAGCTTTCTTT.

V and J are TRBV11-3 and TRBJ2-1; the match to TRBD1 covers 9 bases. In germline, CDR1 is SGHNT, CDR2 YENEEA. V gave up 5 bases and J gave up 7 bases; unmatched junction bases: 9. The CDR3 covers 15 residues. Written as DNA, the CDR3 is TGTGCCAGCAGCCCTCCCGGGACAGGGATAAATGAGCAGTTCTTC. Amino acids: CASSPPGTGINEQFF.

The rearrangement joins TRBV19 to TRBJ1-1; TRBD1 is a possible D gene (6 bases). The CDR3 extends over 16 amino acids. Per germline, CDR1 LNHDA and CDR2 SQIVND (reference sequence). The ends were cut back, 6 bases at V and 1 base at J, with 18 bases in the middle. The CDR3 loop reads CASRIHDGGENTEAFF. DNA of the CDR3: TGTGCCAGTAGGATTCACGATGGGGGCGAGAACACTGAAGCTTTCTTT.

Here the CDR3 reads CASSQDYGNNEQFF. The CDR3 nucleotides read TGTGCCAGCAGCCAAGATTACGGGAACAATGAGCAGTTCTTC. This chain links TRBV4-2 with TRBJ2-1; D might be TRBD2 (5 bases). Trimming left V 0 bases short and J 5 bases short, with 8 bases between. The CDR3 extends over 14 amino acids. Per germline, CDR1 LGHNA and CDR2 YNFKEQ.

The rearrangement joins TRBV28 to TRBJ1-5, with TRBD1 matching 10 bases. Unmatched junction bases numbered 9, after V lost 3 bases and J lost 7 bases. Germline CDR1 and CDR2: MDHEN and SYDVKM. The CDR3 covers 16 residues. CDR3 nucleotides: TGTGCCAGCAGTTTCCCCCGGACAGGGGGAGTCCAGCCCCAGCATTTT. It is translated as CASSFPRTGGVQPQHF.